This entry features one TCR beta chain sequence. The source of the sample is a study of blood T cell repertoires in COVID-19. Study-wide context: COVID-19 samples collected from the United States, Italy and Spain covered acute and convalescent phases. Sample material is recorded as cDNA or gDNA derived from T cells, B-cell-depleted T cells, or PBMCs.

Method: immunoSEQ multiplex PCR; TCRdb's copy keeps in-frame clones and lacks some. There are approximately 280,000 clones in the sample; roughly 91% occur only once, and approximately 4.3% lies in the top ten. CDR3 length: 15 residues. The V gene's germline CDR1 is LGHNA and CDR2 YNFKEQ. V was cut by 0 bases and J by 6 bases, with 14 bases left in between. The clonotype was recovered from a man in his forties or fifties with acute or convalescent COVID-19. The sample was peripheral blood. The chain recombines TRBV4-2 with TRBJ1-2; D gene ambiguous. The CDR3 DNA reads TGTGCCAGCAGCCAAGAGGTCAGAGGGAGGGATGGCTACACCTTC. This gives the protein CASSQEVRGRDGYTF.